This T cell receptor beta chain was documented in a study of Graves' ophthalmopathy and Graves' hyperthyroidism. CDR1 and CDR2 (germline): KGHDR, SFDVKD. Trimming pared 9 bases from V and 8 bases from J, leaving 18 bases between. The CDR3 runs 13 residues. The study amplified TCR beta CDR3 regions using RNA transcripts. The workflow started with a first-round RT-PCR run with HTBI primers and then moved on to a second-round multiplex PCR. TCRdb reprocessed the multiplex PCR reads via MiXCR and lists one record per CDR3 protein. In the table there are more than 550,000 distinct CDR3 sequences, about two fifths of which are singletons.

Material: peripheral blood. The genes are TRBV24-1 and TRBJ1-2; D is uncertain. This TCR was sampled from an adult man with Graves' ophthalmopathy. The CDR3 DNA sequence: TGTGCCACCTCGGCTACCCTCTTCGGGGGCTACACCTTC. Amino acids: CATSATLFGGYTF.